A single sample gave rise to the 20 T cell receptor beta chains below, sequenced in a study of beta chain features in type 1 diabetes. Study-level findings and limits: TCRB CDR3s were moderately but significantly shorter in Type 1 diabetes patients in all four CD4+ subsets.

The investigators reverse transcribed all of the isolated RNA, so they sequenced expressed TCRB transcripts. Measured with immunoSEQ multiplex PCR; TCRdb has only the in-frame clones, and not every one. The sample shows about 280,000 clones, approximately 15% of them seen only once. Antigens for these TCRs are unknown. Sequences were obtained from naive CD4+ T cells from blood. Receptors originate from a man between 18 and 35 years old with type 1 diabetes.

The chain carries TRBV7-8 and TRBJ2-2; 11 bases are a match to TRBD2. Germline CDR1 reads SGHVS; CDR2 reads FQNEAQ. After removal of 1 base from V and 0 bases from J, the junction contained 1 base not matched to a gene. The CDR3 has 17 residues. The CDR3 nucleotides read TGTGCCAGCAGCTTAGTAGCGGGGGGGACGAACACCGGGGAGCTGTTTTTT. It yields the protein CASSLVAGGTNTGELFF.

This clone appeared a single time. The V and J genes are TRBV27 and TRBJ2-1; D is perhaps TRBD2 (6 bases). The V gene's germline CDR1 is MNHEY and CDR2 SMNVEV (reference sequence). Trimming pared 5 bases from V and 6 bases from J, leaving 11 bases between. CDR3 length: 13 residues. CDR3 amino acids: CASSPWTTNEQFF. The CDR3 DNA follows: TGTGCCAGCAGTCCATGGACTACCAATGAGCAGTTCTTC.

The chain recombines TRBV2 with TRBJ1-6; 7 bases are a match to TRBD1. Germline assignment: CDR1 SNHLY and CDR2 FYNNEI. The CDR3 is 16 amino acids. The V and J ends lost 0 bases and 7 bases, in that order; junction bases with no gene match: 6. The CDR3 reads CASSEARARGNSPLHF. In nucleotides, the CDR3 is TGTGCCAGCAGTGAAGCGCGTGCCAGGGGGAATTCACCCCTCCACTTT.

In this sample, this clone turned up a few times. The chain joins TRBV7-9 to TRBJ2-7; D not resolved. Germline CDR1 and CDR2: SEHNR and FQNEAQ (reference sequence). The V end was cut by 2 bases, the J end by 2 bases, with 10 bases between. The CDR3 contains 14 residues. CDR3 nucleotide sequence: TGTGCCAGCAGCTTATTGTCCAGGCCCTACGAGCAGTACTTC. This gives the protein CASSLLSRPYEQYF. The full variable domain, its missing parts supplied by reference TRBV7-9 and TRBJ2-7, is DTGVSQNPRHKITKRGQNVTFRCDPISEHNRLYWYRQTLGQGPEFLTYFQNEAQLEKSRLLSDRFSAERPKGSFSTLEIQRTEQGDSAMYLCASSLLSRPYEQYFGPGTRLTVT.

The genes are TRBV6-5 and TRBJ2-5; D possibly corresponds to TRBD1 (5 bases). The CDR3 sequence is 12 residues long. Per germline, CDR1 MNHEY and CDR2 SVGAGI. V lost 4 bases, J lost 4 bases, and 7 bases lay in between. CDR3 region: CASSFQGETQYF. CDR3 in DNA: TGTGCCAGCAGTTTTCAGGGAGAGACCCAGTACTTC.

V and J are TRBV5-1 and TRBJ2-3, with D possibly being TRBD2 (5 bases). Germline CDR1 reads SGHRS; CDR2 reads YFSETQ. V lost 4 bases, J lost 1 base, and 13 bases lay in between. The CDR3 extends over 15 amino acids. CDR3 nucleotide sequence: TGCGCCAGCAGCCCGCGGGTGTCCCGCACAGATACGCAGTATTTT. It specifies CASSPRVSRTDTQYF.

This clone has only one observation. V is TRBV28 and J is TRBJ1-5; D is unclear. CDR3 size: 11 residues. V lost 5 bases, J lost 11 bases, and 10 bases lay in between. In germline, CDR1 is MDHEN, CDR2 SYDVKM. The CDR3 loop reads CASSPRGAQHF. The CDR3 DNA follows: TGTGCCAGCAGTCCCCGGGGTGCCCAGCATTTT.

The genes are TRBV4-3 and TRBJ1-2; 7 nucleotides agree with TRBD1. The ends lost 0 bases at V and 4 bases at J; junction bases unmatched: 8. The germline gives CDR1 LGHNA, CDR2 YSLEER. The CDR3 length is 16 residues. As DNA, the CDR3 is TGCGCCAGCAGCCAAGAATACAACAGGGGCGCCTATGGCTACACCTTC. Its translation: CASSQEYNRGAYGYTF.

The V call is TRBV7-9, the J call TRBJ1-3, with TRBD1 matching over 8 bases. Trimming took 5 bases from V and 10 from J; bases not matched to a gene: 10. Germline CDR1 SEHNR, CDR2 FQNEAQ (reference sequence). The CDR3 has 14 amino acids. The CDR3 DNA reads TGTGCCAGCAGCCAGACAGGGGATTTGAGGACCATATATTTT. Its protein is CASSQTGDLRTIYF.

The sample holds a few counts of this clone. The CDR3 DNA reads as TGTGCCAGCAGTGTGAACGCAGGCCCCTACGAGCAGTACTTC. It encodes CASSVNAGPYEQYF. The rearrangement links TRBV2 to TRBJ2-7, with D unclear. The CDR3 is made up of 14 amino acids. Looked up from germline, CDR1 is SNHLY and CDR2 is FYNNEI. Trimming took 4 bases from V and 2 from J, leaving 12 bases between them.

The CDR3 here is CASSSSGISYEQYF. Here the CDR3 DNA reads TGTGCCAGCAGCAGCTCCGGGATCTCCTACGAGCAGTACTTC. The chain is built from TRBV21-1 and TRBJ2-7; no DNA check was done on the table's D call, TRBD2. TRBV21-1 is classified as a pseudogene. This CDR3 region has 14 residues.

Ten or more counts support this clone. The CDR3 sequence: CASSLALLAGGNNEQFF. The CDR3 DNA is TGTGCCAGCAGCTTAGCCCTACTAGCGGGGGGAAACAATGAGCAGTTCTTC. V is TRBV13 and J is TRBJ2-1; 12 positions match TRBD2. The CDR3 consists of 17 residues. V lost 1 base, J lost 5 bases, and 6 bases stayed unmatched. CDR1 PRHDT and CDR2 FYEKMQ come from the germline V gene (reference sequence).

This sequence joins TRBV28 and TRBJ2-3; D is perhaps TRBD2 (6 bases). This CDR3 is built from 14 residues. Trimming removed 6 bases from V and 2 bases from J, with 12 bases in between. The germline V gene has CDR1 MDHEN and CDR2 SYDVKM. The CDR3 coding sequence is TGTGCCAGCAGGGGCGGGAAGGCCACAGATACGCAGTATTTT. Protein: CASRGGKATDTQYF.

This clone was picked up a small number of times. Here the CDR3 reads CASSLTGLGNEQFF. The CDR3 bases are TGTGCCAGTAGTTTGACAGGGCTGGGTAATGAGCAGTTCTTC. This chain joins TRBV19 and TRBJ2-1, with TRBD1 matching 7 bases. Germline loops: CDR1 LNHDA, CDR2 SQIVND (reference sequence). The CDR3 covers 14 residues. The J segment lost 7 bases and the V segment lost 5 bases, leaving 8 bases of the junction unmatched.

In its sample, this clone was seen a few times. DNA of the CDR3: TGCGCCAGCAGCCAAGAACAACGGGGAGGCGAGCAGTACTTC. This codes for CASSQEQRGGEQYF. The rearrangement links TRBV4-3 to TRBJ2-7; D is perhaps TRBD2 (6 bases). The ends were cut back, 0 bases at V and 6 bases at J, with 12 bases in the middle. This CDR3 region has 14 residues. CDR1 is LGHNA, CDR2 YSLEER, per germline.

This clone was detected only a few times. The chain is built from TRBV6-5 and TRBJ1-1; D call uncertain. The V end lost 4 bases, the J end lost 1 base, and 10 bases lay between the germline ends. In germline, CDR1 is MNHEY, CDR2 SVGAGI. This CDR3 has 14 residues. CDR3 protein: CASSSPHQNTEAFF. The CDR3 DNA follows: TGTGCCAGCAGTTCCCCACACCAGAACACTGAAGCTTTCTTT.

In this sample, this clone turned up a few times. The V gene is TRBV18, the J gene TRBJ2-1; the match to TRBD2 covers 13 bases. Per germline, CDR1 KGHSH and CDR2 LQKENI. Trimming removed 2 bases from V and 7 bases from J; junction bases left unmatched: 5. The CDR3 covers 16 residues. The CDR3, as DNA: TGTGCCAGCTCACCATTTGAGACTAGCGGGAGGAATGAGCAGTTCTTC. Its protein product is CASSPFETSGRNEQFF.

This clone came up a few times. The V gene is TRBV4-3, the J gene TRBJ2-2, with D perhaps matching TRBD1 (6 bases). The V gene's germline CDR1 is LGHNA and CDR2 YSLEER. The CDR3 is made up of 17 amino acids. Trimming stripped 4 bases from V and 4 bases from J, with 19 bases between. This CDR3 reads CASSPEPNRVGTGELFF. The CDR3 bases are TGCGCCAGCAGCCCAGAGCCGAACAGGGTGGGCACCGGGGAGCTGTTTTTT.

The rearrangement uses TRBV5-1 and TRBJ2-5, with D possibly TRBD1 on 5 matching bases. The germline gives CDR1 SGHRS, CDR2 YFSETQ. The V end was cut by 3 bases, the J end by 2 bases, with 11 bases between. This CDR3 has 14 amino acids. The CDR3 nucleotides are TGCGCCAGCAGCTCTCGGACACCTCAAGAGACCCAGTACTTC. Translated: CASSSRTPQETQYF. Full variable domain (rest looked up from reference TRBV5-1 and TRBJ2-5): KAGVTQTPRYLIKTRGQQVTLSCSPISGHRSVSWYQQTPGQGLQFLFEYFSETQRNKGNFPGRFSGRQFSNSRSEMNVSTLELGDSALYLCASSSRTPQETQYFGPGTRLLVL.

DNA for the CDR3: TGCGCCAGCAGCTTGCCCCCCCCGAGCACAGATACGCAGTATTTT. Its protein is CASSLPPPSTDTQYF. The chain carries TRBV5-1 and TRBJ2-3, with unresolved D. This CDR3 spans 15 amino acids. Germline CDR1 SGHRS, CDR2 YFSETQ. Trimming cost V 1 base and J 0 bases, with 9 bases left between them.